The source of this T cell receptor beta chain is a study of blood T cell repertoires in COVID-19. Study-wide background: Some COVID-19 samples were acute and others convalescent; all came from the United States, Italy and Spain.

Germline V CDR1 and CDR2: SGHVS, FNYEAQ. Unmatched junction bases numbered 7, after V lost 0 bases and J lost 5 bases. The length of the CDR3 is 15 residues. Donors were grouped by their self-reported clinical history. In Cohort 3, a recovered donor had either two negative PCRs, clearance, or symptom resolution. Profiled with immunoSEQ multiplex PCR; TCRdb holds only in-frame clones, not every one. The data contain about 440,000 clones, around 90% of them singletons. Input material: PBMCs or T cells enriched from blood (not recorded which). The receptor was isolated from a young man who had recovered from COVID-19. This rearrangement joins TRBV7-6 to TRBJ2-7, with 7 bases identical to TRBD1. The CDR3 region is CASSLAVTGTHEQYF. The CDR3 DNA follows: TGTGCCAGCAGCTTAGCGGTGACAGGGACCCACGAGCAGTACTTC.